The TCR beta chain under discussion was sequenced for a study of blood T cell repertoires in COVID-19. Trimming stripped 4 bases from V and 5 bases from J, with 17 bases between. The CDR3 covers 16 residues. Germline-derived CDR1 and CDR2 are LNHDA and SQIVND (reference sequence). Produced via immunoSEQ multiplex PCR; TCRdb's table is partial and in-frame only. This table holds about 180,000 clones, approximately 88% found once. This clone was counted once. The source is a woman between 18 and 29 years old who had recovered from COVID-19. Sequences were obtained from PBMCs or T cells enriched from blood (not recorded which). The chain has TRBV19 and TRBJ2-2; no clear D gene. The CDR3 reads CASSNPSERRTGELFF. CDR3 bases: TGTGCCAGTAGTAATCCTTCGGAGCGCCGAACCGGGGAGCTGTTTTTT.